These 19 T cell receptor beta chains came from one sample sequenced in a study of blood T cell repertoires in COVID-19. Data came from immunoSEQ multiplex PCR; TCRdb stores just in-frame clones and leaves some out. The data show roughly 350,000 clones, around nine tenths seen once. Source material: peripheral blood. Receptors originate from a woman in her sixties or seventies with COVID-19, enrolled during active disease.

The chain employs TRBV4-3 and TRBJ2-7; D remains unclear. CDR1 is LGHNA and CDR2 is YSLEER in the germline V gene. This CDR3 spans 15 amino acids. V lost 1 base and J lost 0, with 10 bases in between. The CDR3, as DNA: TGCGCCAGCAGCCAAGTCGCACAGAACTCCTACGAGCAGTACTTC. Amino acids: CASSQVAQNSYEQYF.

V is TRBV18 and J is TRBJ1-3; maybe TRBD1 (5 bases). V dropped 5 bases and J dropped 0 bases, with 17 bases sitting between them. Germline-derived CDR1 and CDR2 are KGHSH and LQKENI. The CDR3 length is 17 residues. Written as DNA, the CDR3 is TGTGCCAGCTCATACTTATCAACAGGCCTCTCTGGAAACACCATATATTTT. Translating it yields CASSYLSTGLSGNTIYF.

The V call is TRBV27, the J call TRBJ1-2, with a possible D match to TRBD1 (5 bases). V was pared by 3 bases and J by 8 bases, with 7 bases between. Germline lookup yields CDR1 MNHEY and CDR2 SMNVEV (reference sequence). There are 11 residues in the CDR3. The CDR3 nucleotides are TGTGCCAGCAGTTTCCGGGGGGGCTACACCTTC. Translation gives CASSFRGGYTF.

The chain carries TRBV27 and TRBJ1-5; TRBD1 might be the D (6 bases). Between the trimmed V and J ends, which lost 5 bases and 4 bases, there was a span of 9 bases. Germline V gene data show CDR1 as MNHEY and CDR2 as SMNVEV (reference sequence). This CDR3 is 13 amino acids long. CDR3: CASSVQGNQPQHF. The CDR3 coding sequence is TGTGCCAGCAGTGTACAGGGTAATCAGCCCCAGCATTTT.

This chain links TRBV28 with TRBJ1-5; no definite D call. CDR1 MDHEN and CDR2 SYDVKM come from the germline V gene. Trimming left V 7 bases short and J 8 bases short, with 18 bases between. CDR3 length: 14 amino acids. CDR3 region: CASIGRGGREPQHF. In nucleotides, the CDR3 is TGTGCCAGCATTGGCCGGGGAGGCCGGGAGCCCCAGCATTTT.

The chain employs TRBV7-9 and TRBJ1-1; D gene ambiguous. Germline V gives CDR1 SEHNR, CDR2 FQNEAQ (reference sequence). CDR3 length: 12 residues. With 8 bases removed from V and 0 bases from J, the gap between germline ends came to 7 bases. The CDR3 DNA sequence: TGTGCCAGCTCATCAATGAACACTGAAGCTTTCTTT. As protein: CASSSMNTEAFF.

The V gene is TRBV27, the J gene TRBJ1-6; D uncertain. Between the trimmed V and J ends, which lost 2 bases and 12 bases, there was a span of 8 bases. Germline V gene lookup returns CDR1 MNHEY and CDR2 SMNVEV (reference sequence). This CDR3 is 12 amino acids long. DNA of the CDR3: TGTGCCAGCAGTTTAAGGCGGGGACCCCTCCACTTT. Amino acid sequence: CASSLRRGPLHF.

The CDR3 coding sequence is TGCGCCAGCAGCTTGGTGGGGGGACAGGTTGATGAGCAGTTCTTC. Translated: CASSLVGGQVDEQFF. The J gene is TRBJ2-1, the V gene TRBV5-1; 8 positions match TRBD1. This CDR3 contains 15 residues. V dropped 0 bases and J dropped 8; count of bases not matched to a gene: 7. Germline V gives CDR1 SGHRS, CDR2 YFSETQ. Together with reference TRBV5-1 and TRBJ2-1, the CDR3 gives the full variable domain: KAGVTQTPRYLIKTRGQQVTLSCSPISGHRSVSWYQQTPGQGLQFLFEYFSETQRNKGNFPGRFSGRQFSNSRSEMNVSTLELGDSALYLCASSLVGGQVDEQFFGPGTRLTVL.

To note about this clone: The sample has other DNA sequences that encode this CDR3 too. The chain has TRBV27 and TRBJ1-2; TRBD1 agrees at 9 bases. With 3 bases clipped from V and 4 bases from J, the junction kept 3 bases outside the gene matches. Germline CDR1 and CDR2: MNHEY and SMNVEV (reference sequence). This CDR3 is built from 14 residues. Here the CDR3 reads CASSLSGQGYGYTF. The CDR3 bases are TGTGCCAGCAGTTTGTCGGGACAGGGCTATGGCTACACCTTC.

The V and J genes are TRBV19 and TRBJ1-1; D is unclear. Per germline, CDR1 LNHDA and CDR2 SQIVND (reference sequence). CDR3 length equals 14 residues. Deletions cut 1 base from V and 5 bases from J, with 11 bases between. CDR3 in DNA: TGTGCCAGTAGTATAGGGCACTCCGGGACTGAAGCTTTCTTT. Translation gives CASSIGHSGTEAFF.

V usage is TRBV5-6 and J usage is TRBJ2-7; TRBD1 might be the D (5 bases). V lost 2 bases, J lost 7 bases, and 7 bases lay in between. CDR1 is SGHDT, CDR2 YYEEEE, per germline. The CDR3 runs 11 residues. The CDR3, as DNA: TGTGCCAGCAGCTTTGACAGAGAGCAGTACTTC. Protein: CASSFDREQYF.

This chain links TRBV2 with TRBJ1-2, with 11 positions matching TRBD1. V lost 2 bases to trimming and J lost 8 bases; unmatched junction nucleotides: 10. The CDR3 is 16 residues long. CDR1 and CDR2 (germline): SNHLY, FYNNEI. The CDR3 is CASSEPGTGGPKGYTF. CDR3 DNA: TGTGCCAGCAGTGAACCCGGGACAGGGGGGCCAAAGGGCTACACCTTC.

The V gene is TRBV18, the J gene TRBJ2-2; no definite D call. The V and J ends lost 3 bases and 5 bases respectively, with 13 bases between them. The CDR3 consists of 15 residues. Per the germline V gene, CDR1 is KGHSH and CDR2 is LQKENI. CDR3 DNA: TGTGCCAGCTCACCTCCTTCGGTAGCAACCGGGGAGCTGTTTTTT. Its translation: CASSPPSVATGELFF.

The chain links TRBV24-1 to TRBJ1-1; 10 nucleotides line up with TRBD1. V lost 8 bases to trimming and J lost 5 bases; unmatched junction nucleotides: 16. Germline V CDR1 and CDR2: KGHDR, SFDVKD. The CDR3 consists of 17 residues. The CDR3 here is CATTDGRPGQGRTEAFF. CDR3 bases: TGTGCCACCACGGATGGTCGGCCGGGACAGGGGAGGACTGAAGCTTTCTTT.

The chain has TRBV10-3 and TRBJ1-1; 8 bases line up with TRBD1. Trimming took 4 bases from V and 4 from J; bases not matched to a gene: 5. This CDR3 comprises 14 residues. Germline CDR1 and CDR2: ENHRY and SYGVKD. CDR3 nucleotide sequence: TGTGCCATCAGTGGGGGGGGACAGGTCACTGAAGCTTTCTTT. Translating gives CAISGGGQVTEAFF.

The CDR3 loop is CSVDSGTGTGNTIYF. CDR3 in DNA: TGCAGCGTTGACTCCGGGACAGGGACTGGAAACACCATATATTTT. The chain is built from TRBV29-1 and TRBJ1-3, with 9 bases lining up with TRBD1. J was trimmed by 2 bases and V by 3 bases; bases with no gene match: 5. The CDR3 contains 15 residues. Germline loops: CDR1 SQVTM, CDR2 ANQGSEA. Together with reference TRBV29-1 and TRBJ1-3, the CDR3 gives the full variable domain: SAVISQKPSRDICQRGTSLTIQCQVDSQVTMMFWYRQQPGQSLTLIATANQGSEATYESGFVIDKFPISRPNLTFSTLTVSNMSPEDSSIYLCSVDSGTGTGNTIYFGEGSWLTVV.

This chain joins TRBV2 and TRBJ1-2; weak D call: TRBD1 (5 bases). CDR3 size: 15 residues. Trimming stripped 1 base from V and 7 bases from J, with 16 bases between. Germline lookup yields CDR1 SNHLY and CDR2 FYNNEI. Written as DNA, the CDR3 is TGTGCCAGCAGTGAAGATCCAGGGTCCGGCGGTGGCTACACCTTC. Amino acid sequence: CASSEDPGSGGGYTF.

The rearrangement joins TRBV4-2 to TRBJ2-3; 10 nucleotides match TRBD2. The CDR3 totals 16 residues. With 3 bases clipped from V and 0 bases from J, the junction kept 3 bases outside the gene matches. Germline V gene data show CDR1 as LGHNA and CDR2 as YNFKEQ. The CDR3 region has the DNA TGTGCCAGCAGCCAGGAACTAGCGGGGAGCACAGATACGCAGTATTTT. Its protein product is CASSQELAGSTDTQYF.

This rearrangement joins TRBV27 to TRBJ1-1, with D maybe TRBD1 (5 bases). Germline CDR1 MNHEY, CDR2 SMNVEV (reference sequence). CDR3 length equals 13 residues. Deletions cut 6 bases from V and 1 base from J, with 9 bases between. CDR3 DNA: TGTGCCAGCAGGATCCAGGGGAACACTGAAGCTTTCTTT. Its protein product is CASRIQGNTEAFF.